Listed below are T cell receptor beta chains from one sample, sequenced in a study of blood T cell repertoires in COVID-19. Only in-frame clones appear in the TCRdb table, and some are missing; sequencing was by immunoSEQ multiplex PCR. The data show roughly 200,000 clones, around 91% seen once. Sequencing input: peripheral blood. The source is a man in his fifties with acute or convalescent COVID-19. The CDR3 runs from the conserved cysteine through the conserved F or W. D genes are given only for firm matches. Part of the rows lack a size; the others show once, few, many or a class for expanded clones.

. TRBJ1-1 TRBV6-5 . CASSTFTEAFF TGTGCCAGCAGTACTTTCACTGAAGCTTTCTTT
. TRBJ1-2 TRBV29-1 . CSVETRNYGYTF TGCAGCGTTGAAACCAGAAACTATGGCTACACCTTC
. TRBJ2-1 TRBV7-2 . CASSTTRDNEQFF TGTGCCAGCAGCACTACTAGGGACAATGAGCAGTTCTTC
. TRBJ2-1 TRBV11-2 . CASSPLSTGSVGEQFF TGTGCCAGCAGCCCCCTCTCCACAGGGTCGGTAGGTGAGCAGTTCTTC
. TRBJ2-1 TRBV27 TRBD2 CASSDILAGGPDEQFF TGTGCCAGCAGTGACATACTAGCGGGAGGGCCAGATGAGCAGTTCTTC
. TRBJ1-5 TRBV5-5 . CASSPKGVLSNQPQHF TGTGCCAGCAGCCCCAAAGGAGTCCTTAGCAATCAGCCCCAGCATTTT
. TRBJ2-7 TRBV28 . CASNPGSRAYEQYF TGTGCCAGCAATCCTGGCAGTCGGGCCTACGAGCAGTACTTC
. TRBJ2-1 TRBV19 . CASSIVDMYNEQFF TGTGCCAGTAGTATAGTGGACATGTACAATGAGCAGTTCTTC
. TRBJ1-1 TRBV4-2 . CASSESSNVMNTEAFF TGTGCCAGCAGCGAGAGTTCTAACGTTATGAACACTGAAGCTTTCTTT
. TRBJ2-3 TRBV18 . CASSPGGGTDTQYF TGTGCCAGCTCCCCGGGCGGGGGCACAGATACGCAGTATTTT
. TRBJ1-5 TRBV2 . CASRVRDNSNQPQHF TGTGCCAGCAGAGTCCGGGACAATAGCAATCAGCCCCAGCATTTT
. TRBJ2-1 TRBV12-5 . CASGLVASEQFF TGTGCTAGTGGTTTGGTTGCCAGTGAGCAGTTCTTC
. TRBJ2-2 TRBV18 TRBD1 CASSPVDRGTNTGELFF TGTGCCAGCTCACCCGTGGACAGGGGGACGAACACCGGGGAGCTGTTTTTT
. TRBJ1-2 TRBV27 TRBD1 CASSLGTGGVYGYTF TGTGCCAGCAGCCTAGGGACAGGGGGCGTCTATGGCTACACCTTC
. TRBJ2-1 TRBV19 TRBD2 CASSISGGAVNEQFF TGTGCCAGTAGTATATCGGGAGGGGCCGTCAATGAGCAGTTCTTC
. TRBJ2-1 TRBV6-5 TRBD2 CASATGGMNEQFF TGTGCCAGCGCTACGGGGGGAATGAATGAGCAGTTCTTC
few TRBJ2-1 TRBV5-4 . CASSLQKWGGANEQFF TGTGCCAGCAGCCTCCAGAAGTGGGGAGGTGCCAATGAGCAGTTCTTC
. TRBJ1-5 TRBV6-2/TRBV6-3 . CASSYHRTVDQPQHF TGTGCCAGCAGTTACCATCGGACAGTGGATCAGCCCCAGCATTTT
. TRBJ1-2 TRBV7-2 TRBD1 CASRAGTVEYGYTF TGTGCCAGCAGGGCCGGGACAGTTGAATATGGCTACACCTTC
. TRBJ2-3 TRBV7-7 TRBD2 CASSLVRLAGGTDTQYF TGTGCTAGCAGCTTAGTTAGACTAGCGGGGGGCACAGATACGCAGTATTTT
. TRBJ1-6 TRBV19 . CASSLRQELNSPLHF TGTGCCAGTAGTCTGAGACAGGAGCTTAATTCACCCCTCCACTTT
. TRBJ2-7 TRBV7-9 . CASSLGAYEQYF TGTGCCAGCAGCCTCGGGGCCTACGAGCAGTACTTC
. TRBJ2-5 TRBV18 . CASSSGETQYF TGTGCCAGCTCATCGGGGGAGACCCAGTACTTC
. TRBJ2-2 TRBV6-2/TRBV6-3 . CASSYSAGYTGELFF TGTGCCAGCAGTTACTCGGCGGGATACACCGGGGAGCTGTTTTTT
. TRBJ1-4 TRBV18 . CASSPPGREDEKLFF TGTGCCAGCTCACCACCGGGCAGGGAGGATGAAAAACTGTTTTTT
. TRBJ1-6 TRBV28 . CASRGQRNSPLHF TGTGCCAGCAGGGGACAAAGAAATTCACCCCTCCACTTT
. TRBJ2-5 TRBV19 TRBD1 CASSYRQGAGETQYF TGTGCCAGTAGTTACCGACAGGGGGCTGGGGAGACCCAGTACTTC
few TRBJ2-7 TRBV5-1 TRBD1 CASSLGDRPYEQYF TGCGCCAGCAGCTTGGGGGACAGACCCTACGAGCAGTACTTC
. TRBJ1-2 TRBV19 . CASTGDNYGYTF TGTGCCAGTACGGGGGACAACTATGGCTACACCTTC
once TRBJ1-4 TRBV28 . CASSLGGAGEKLFF TGTGCCAGCAGTCTCGGGGGGGCCGGAGAAAAACTGTTTTTT
. TRBJ1-2 TRBV5-4 . CASSLETGRGGYTF TGTGCCAGCAGCTTGGAAACTGGTCGGGGAGGCTACACCTTC
. TRBJ1-1 TRBV6-5 . CASSLYPGTEAFF TGTGCCAGCAGTTTATATCCGGGGACTGAAGCTTTCTTT
. TRBJ1-5 TRBV27 . CASSFSGNQPQHF TGTGCCAGCAGTTTCTCGGGCAATCAGCCCCAGCATTTT
. TRBJ2-7 TRBV27 . CASTRGGSFSYEQYF TGTGCCAGCACCCGAGGGGGAAGTTTCTCCTACGAGCAGTACTTC
. TRBJ1-6 TRBV3-1/TRBV3-2 . CASSPSDKNSPLHF TGTGCCAGCAGCCCCTCTGACAAGAATTCACCCCTCCACTTT
. TRBJ2-5 TRBV7-6 TRBD2 CASSYLAGGPEYQETQYF TGTGCCAGCAGCTACCTAGCGGGGGGGCCGGAGTACCAAGAGACCCAGTACTTC
. TRBJ2-1 TRBV24-1 TRBD2 CATSDPGLAGGHEQFF TGTGCCACCAGTGACCCCGGACTAGCGGGGGGCCATGAGCAGTTCTTC
. TRBJ2-1 TRBV6-2/TRBV6-3 TRBD2 CASSLGTSVYNEQFF TGTGCCAGCAGCCTCGGGACTAGCGTATACAATGAGCAGTTCTTC
. TRBJ2-5 TRBV11-2 TRBD2 CASSLRLAGESGRETQYF TGTGCCAGCAGCTTACGACTAGCGGGAGAGTCGGGGCGAGAGACCCAGTACTTC
. TRBJ2-5 TRBV20-1 TRBD1 CSASGGQRARETQYF TGCAGTGCTAGTGGGGGACAGAGAGCCCGGGAGACCCAGTACTTC
. TRBJ2-2 TRBV5-1 . CASSPGNTLYTGELFF TGCGCCAGCAGCCCGGGGAATACCCTGTACACCGGGGAGCTGTTTTTT
. TRBJ1-5 TRBV6-5 . CASSTTGGSNQPQHF TGTGCCAGCAGCACTACCGGAGGGAGCAATCAGCCCCAGCATTTT